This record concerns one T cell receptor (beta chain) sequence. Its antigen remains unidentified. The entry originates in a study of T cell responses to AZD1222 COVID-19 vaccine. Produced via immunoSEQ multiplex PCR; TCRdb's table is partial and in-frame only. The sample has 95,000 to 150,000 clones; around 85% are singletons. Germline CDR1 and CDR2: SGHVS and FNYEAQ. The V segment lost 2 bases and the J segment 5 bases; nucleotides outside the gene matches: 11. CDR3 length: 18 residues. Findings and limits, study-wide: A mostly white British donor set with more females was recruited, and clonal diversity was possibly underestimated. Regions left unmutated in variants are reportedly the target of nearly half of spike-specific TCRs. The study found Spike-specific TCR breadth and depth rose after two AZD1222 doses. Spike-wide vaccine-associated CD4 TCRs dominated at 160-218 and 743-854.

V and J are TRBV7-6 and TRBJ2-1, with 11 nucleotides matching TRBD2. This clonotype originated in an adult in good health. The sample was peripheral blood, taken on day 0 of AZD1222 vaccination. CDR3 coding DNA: TGTGCCAGCAGCTTACCGGGACTAGCGGAGGCCCGGGACAATGAGCAGTTCTTC. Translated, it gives CASSLPGLAEARDNEQFF.